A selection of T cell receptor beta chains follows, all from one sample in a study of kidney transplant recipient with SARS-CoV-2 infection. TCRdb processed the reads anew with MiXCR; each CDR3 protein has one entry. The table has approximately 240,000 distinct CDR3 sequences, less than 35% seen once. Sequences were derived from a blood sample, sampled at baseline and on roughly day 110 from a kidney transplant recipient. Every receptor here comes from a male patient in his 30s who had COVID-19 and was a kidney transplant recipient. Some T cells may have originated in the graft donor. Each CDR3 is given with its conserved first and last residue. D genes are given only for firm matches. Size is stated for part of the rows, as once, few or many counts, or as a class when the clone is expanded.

TGTGCCAGCAGTAACTGCGTACGCTCTAGAAAGACCTATGGCTACACCTTC	CASSNCVRSRKTYGYTF	.	many	TRBV6-8	TRBJ1-2
TGTGCCAGCAGCAACACAGGGGGCACCACTGAAGCTTTCTTT	CASSNTGGTTEAFF	TRBD1	few	TRBV9	TRBJ1-1
TGCAGTGCTAGAGGGAGGGCCGGAAACCAAGAGACCCAGTACTTC	CSARGRAGNQETQYF	.	many	TRBV20-1	TRBJ2-5
TGTGCCAGCAGTAAAAGCGGGAGAATCACCGGGGAGCTGTTTTTT	CASSKSGRITGELFF	TRBD2	many	TRBV2	TRBJ2-2
TGTGCCAGCAGCTTGAATGGGGGCAGGTACATGTATTTT	CASSLNGGRYMYF	.	many	TRBV5-4	TRBJ2-3
TGCGCCAGCAGTACTAGCGGGAGTGGCCCATCCACACGGCAGTTCTTC	CASSTSGSGPSTRQFF	TRBD2	few	TRBV5-1	TRBJ2-1
TGTGCCAGCAGCTTGGGACAGGGGATGAATGAAAAACTGTTTTTT	CASSLGQGMNEKLFF	TRBD1	many	TRBV5-8	TRBJ1-4
TGTGCCAGCAGCCAAGATGGAGGATGGCTAGCGGGGGAACAAGAGACCCAGTACTTC	CASSQDGGWLAGEQETQYF	TRBD2	many	TRBV4-2	TRBJ2-5
TGTGCCAGCAGTGAATTTGGACTGGTTTACGGTGAGCAGTTCTTC	CASSEFGLVYGEQFF	.	many	TRBV25-1	TRBJ2-1
TGTGCCAGCAGCATACCAGATCCCATTTCAGGCTTGACCGGAGAGCTGTCTTTT	CASSIPDPISGLTGELSF	.	.	TRBV3-1	TRBJ2-2
TGTGCCAGCAGTTTATCTCCGGGGCTTAATGAAAAACTGTTTTTT	CASSLSPGLNEKLFF	.	many	TRBV27	TRBJ1-4
TGCGCCAGCAGCTCGGGGGGGGGTAACCAAGAGACCCAGTACTTC	CASSSGGGNQETQYF	TRBD2	.	TRBV5-1	TRBJ2-5
TGCGCCAGCAGCAGGGCAGGCACTGAAGCTTTCTTT	CASSRAGTEAFF	.	many	TRBV5-1	TRBJ1-1
TGTGCCACCAGCAGAGATCGAGTTGTACAGAACTATGGCTACACCTTC	CATSRDRVVQNYGYTF	.	many	TRBV15	TRBJ1-2
TGTGCCAGCAGCCGGACAGGGAGGGACACCGGGGAGCTGTTTTTT	CASSRTGRDTGELFF	.	few	TRBV3-1	TRBJ2-2
TGTGCCAGCAGCCTAAGGTCAACAAGCAGAAAGACCTATGGCTACACCTTC	CASSLRSTSRKTYGYTF	.	many	TRBV11-2	TRBJ1-2
TGTGCCAGCAGCTTTAACAGGGGAGCTAACTATGGCTACACCTTC	CASSFNRGANYGYTF	TRBD1	many	TRBV5-8	TRBJ1-2
TGTGCCAGCAGGGGCCAGGGGATGGACGAGCAGTACTTC	CASRGQGMDEQYF	.	many	TRBV14	TRBJ2-7
TGTGCCAGCAGCTTGGGGACTATCGAAAATGAGCAGTTCTTC	CASSLGTIENEQFF	.	.	TRBV5-6	TRBJ2-1
TGTGCCAGCAGCCTCACGGGGGGCCTCTCCTACAATGAGCAGTTCTTC	CASSLTGGLSYNEQFF	.	many	TRBV7-3	TRBJ2-1
TGTGCCAGCAGTTTTGAGGCTAGCCGGGAGACCCAGTACTTC	CASSFEASRETQYF	.	many	TRBV12-3/TRBV12-4	TRBJ2-5
TGCAGCCCCGAGGGACTAGAGAGCCGCAATGAGCAGTTCTTC	CSPEGLESRNEQFF	TRBD2	many	TRBV20-1	TRBJ2-1
TGTGCCATCAGTGATTCCGACAAGTTGAACACTGAAGCTTTCTTT	CAISDSDKLNTEAFF	.	many	TRBV10-3	TRBJ1-1
TGCGCCAGCAGCTTGGTTGGGATTGCAACTAATGAAAAACTGTTTTTT	CASSLVGIATNEKLFF	.	many	TRBV5-1	TRBJ1-4
TGTGCCTGGAGTGTAGGGCCCCTCCGACTTCGTCAGCCCCAGCATTTT	CAWSVGPLRLRQPQHF	.	many	TRBV30	TRBJ1-5
TGCGCCAGCAGTACGCTCCCAAGATCGCGAAAGACCTATGGCTACACCTTC	CASSTLPRSRKTYGYTF	.	few	TRBV10-1	TRBJ1-2
TGTGCCAGCAGACCCCTGGTAGAGTCCCCAGATACGCAGTATTTT	CASRPLVESPDTQYF	.	few	TRBV12-3/TRBV12-4	TRBJ2-3
TGTGCCAGCAGTTACGGGGGAAACACTGAAGCTTTCTTT	CASSYGGNTEAFF	.	many	TRBV28	TRBJ1-1
TGTGCCAGCAGTCCGAGCGGGACTAGGGGGAATGAGCAGTTCTTC	CASSPSGTRGNEQFF	TRBD2	many	TRBV12-3/TRBV12-4	TRBJ2-1
TGTGCCAGCTGTGGTCACGTACCAGGAAAGACCTATGGCTACACCTTC	CASCGHVPGKTYGYTF	.	.	TRBV5-4	TRBJ1-2
TGTGCCACCAGTGATTCCGGGACAGCAGGTTTTACGCAGTATTTT	CATSDSGTAGFTQYF	TRBD1	many	TRBV24-1	TRBJ2-3
TGCGCCAGCAGCCAAGAAGTAGGTAGCGGGAGGGTTGAGACCCAGTACTTC	CASSQEVGSGRVETQYF	TRBD2	many	TRBV4-1	TRBJ2-5
TGCGCCAGCAGCCTAGGGACTTCAGCATCCTACGAGCAGTACTTC	CASSLGTSASYEQYF	.	many	TRBV5-1	TRBJ2-7
TGTGTCAGCAGCCGGGTAGGTCCCATTTCAATTCGCACTGAAGCTTTCTTT	CVSSRVGPISIRTEAFF	.	many	TRBV3-1	TRBJ1-1
TGTGCCAGCAGGCGAGATGGCGTTGAGCAGTTCTTC	CASRRDGVEQFF	.	many	TRBV11-2	TRBJ2-1
TGTGCCAGCTGCCAGAGGGCACAGAACACTGAAGCTTTCTTT	CASCQRAQNTEAFF	.	.	TRBV19	TRBJ1-1
TGTGCCAGCAATGCGAGGGCGCCTTACGGAAAGACCTATGGCTACACCTTC	CASNARAPYGKTYGYTF	.	many	TRBV6-9	TRBJ1-2
TGTGCCAGCAGTGATCATGGCTCACACGGAAAGACCTATGGCTACACCTTC	CASSDHGSHGKTYGYTF	.	many	TRBV6-4	TRBJ1-2
TGTGCCAGCGGTGATGTGTTAGCTACAGTCATGCAAGATACGCAGTATTTT	CASGDVLATVMQDTQYF	.	.	TRBV21-1	TRBJ2-3
TGTGCCAGCAGCCCAATGGGGACAGTTATAAGCTCCTATAATTCACCCCTCCACTTT	CASSPMGTVISSYNSPLHF	TRBD1	many	TRBV11-2	TRBJ1-6
TGTGCCTGGACCGGGACGTCTAATTCACCCCTCCACTTT	CAWTGTSNSPLHF	.	many	TRBV30	TRBJ1-6
TGCAGTGCTCCAGGACAGGGGAGATCTGAAGCTTTCTTT	CSAPGQGRSEAFF	TRBD1	many	TRBV20-1	TRBJ1-1
TGTGCCAGCAGTGAGTCTAGCGGGGGCCAAGAGACCCAGTACTTC	CASSESSGGQETQYF	TRBD2	many	TRBV6-5	TRBJ2-5
TGTGCCATCATGAGGGGCTACGAGCAGTACTTC	CAIMRGYEQYF	.	many	TRBV10-3	TRBJ2-7
TGTGCCAGCAGTCCTATGAATTCTCCCTCCTTACACTACAATGAGCAGTTCTTC	CASSPMNSPSLHYNEQFF	.	many	TRBV28	TRBJ2-1
TGTGCCAGCAGTGTGACAGCAAATCAGCCCCAGCATTTT	CASSVTANQPQHF	.	many	TRBV6-5	TRBJ1-5
TGTGCCAGCAGCCCATTGTACAGAGACGGAAAGACCTATGGCTACACCTTC	CASSPLYRDGKTYGYTF	.	many	TRBV7-2	TRBJ1-2
TGTGCCAGATCAGACTTAGTGGTGAGAAAGACCTATGGCTACACCTTC	CARSDLVVRKTYGYTF	.	many	TRBV5-3	TRBJ1-2
TGTGCCAGCAGCTATGACTACCTCTACAATGAGCAGTTCTTC	CASSYDYLYNEQFF	.	few	TRBV7-9	TRBJ2-1
TGCAGCGTTGAAGCCGCTCCCTACGAGCAGTACTTC	CSVEAAPYEQYF	.	.	TRBV29-1	TRBJ2-7
TGTGCCAGCAGCGTGGGTTGTCCCATTTCAGGCTTGACCGGGGAGCTGTTTTTT	CASSVGCPISGLTGELFF	.	many	TRBV3-1	TRBJ2-2
TGTGCCAGCAGCGGGAGGATTAAGTGCCGAAAGACCTATGGCTACACCTTC	CASSGRIKCRKTYGYTF	.	few	TRBV7-7	TRBJ1-2
TGTGCCAGCAGTGCATTGTGCTGCATCGGAAAGACCTATGGCTACACCTTC	CASSALCCIGKTYGYTF	.	many	TRBV6-2/TRBV6-3	TRBJ1-2
TGTGCCAGCAGCTATGGTTCTGAATCTCGAAAGACCTATGGCTACACCTTC	CASSYGSESRKTYGYTF	.	.	TRBV7-6	TRBJ1-2
TGTGCCAGCAGTTTGGGACTAGCGGGAGTCCACTACGAGCAGTACTTC	CASSLGLAGVHYEQYF	TRBD2	many	TRBV12-3/TRBV12-4	TRBJ2-7
TGTGCCAGCAGTTTATCGATTGGGGGGCACAATCAGCCCCAGCATTTT	CASSLSIGGHNQPQHF	.	many	TRBV27	TRBJ1-5
TGTGCCAGCAGTTTAAGCTGGGAAACTGAAGCTTTCTTT	CASSLSWETEAFF	.	many	TRBV12-3/TRBV12-4	TRBJ1-1
TGTGCCAGCAGCCTCCTCTCAGCGGGGAACATTCAGTACTTC	CASSLLSAGNIQYF	TRBD2	few	TRBV7-2	TRBJ2-4